One and the same sample provided the 14 T cell receptor beta chains below, sequenced in a study of PD-1 blockade in classical Hodgkin lymphoma. Only in-frame clones appear in the TCRdb table, and some are missing; sequencing was by immunoSEQ multiplex PCR. There are some 96,000 clones in the sample; 75% to 90% occur only once, and 9% to 15% lies in the top ten. Every one of the patients relapsed after autologous stem cell transplantation (brentuximab vedotin exposure was variable). This specimen consisted of peripheral blood mononuclear cells (PBMCs), obtained at baseline. These receptors were taken from a human donor with classical Hodgkin lymphoma.

The rearrangement uses TRBV10-3 and TRBJ1-2; maybe TRBD1 (6 bases). Germline CDR1 is ENHRY and CDR2 is SYGVKD. Trimming took off 2 bases at V and 0 bases at J, with 13 bases between the two ends. There are 16 residues in the CDR3. The CDR3 loop is CAISERGQRANYGYTF. CDR3 coding DNA: TGTGCCATCAGTGAGCGGGGACAAAGAGCTAACTATGGCTACACCTTC.

The count of this clone is one. The rearrangement uses TRBV5-1 and TRBJ2-3; D is unresolved. V was trimmed by 2 bases and J by 2 bases, leaving 9 bases between them. Germline-derived CDR1 and CDR2 are SGHRS and YFSETQ. This CDR3 spans 14 amino acids. The CDR3 DNA reads TGCGCCAGCAGCTTTTCACAGACCACAGATACGCAGTATTTT. The encoded protein is CASSFSQTTDTQYF.

This clone has a single count. The V gene is TRBV27, the J gene TRBJ1-1; tentatively, D is TRBD1 (6 bases). CDR3 size: 17 residues. V was shortened by 5 bases and J by 0 bases, with 19 bases between the two germline ends. Per the germline V gene, CDR1 is MNHEY and CDR2 is SMNVEV (reference sequence). The CDR3 loop is CASSLLGQRSMNTEAFF. The CDR3 DNA is TGTGCCAGCAGTCTCCTCGGACAGAGGAGCATGAACACTGAAGCTTTCTTT.

The gene calls are TRBV7-9 and TRBJ1-1; TRBD1 is a possible D gene (6 bases). The CDR3 is 14 amino acids. Germline V gives CDR1 SEHNR, CDR2 FQNEAQ (reference sequence). Trimming left V 5 bases short and J 3 bases short, with 13 bases between. The CDR3, as DNA: TGTGCCAGCAGCCCCCAGGGGCGGGACACTGAAGCTTTCTTT. Residues: CASSPQGRDTEAFF.

This clone was detected only once. The chain has TRBV5-1 and TRBJ2-1; TRBD2 matches 8 bases. Germline V gives CDR1 SGHRS, CDR2 YFSETQ. The junction had 5 bases not matched to a gene; V was cut back by 4 bases and J by 8 bases. The CDR3 totals 13 residues. CDR3 loop: CASSRTSGHEQFF. CDR3 nucleotide sequence: TGCGCCAGCAGCCGCACTAGCGGCCATGAGCAGTTCTTC. The variable domain in full, completed from reference TRBV5-1 and TRBJ2-1, reads KAGVTQTPRYLIKTRGQQVTLSCSPISGHRSVSWYQQTPGQGLQFLFEYFSETQRNKGNFPGRFSGRQFSNSRSEMNVSTLELGDSALYLCASSRTSGHEQFFGPGTRLTVL.

The genes are TRBV7-2 and TRBJ1-1; TRBD1 agrees at 7 bases. Trimming cost V 5 bases and J 3 bases; bases outside gene matches: 6. This CDR3 is 14 amino acids long. Per germline, CDR1 SGHTA and CDR2 FQGNSA. This chain's CDR3 is CASSQNRGDTEAFF. In nucleotides, the CDR3 is TGTGCCAGCAGCCAGAACAGGGGTGACACTGAAGCTTTCTTT.

CDR3 DNA: TGTGCCAGCAGTGCGCGGGAGGGTTCCTACAATGAGCAGTTCTTC. As protein: CASSAREGSYNEQFF. V is TRBV6-1 and J is TRBJ2-1, with 9 bases lining up with TRBD2. The CDR3 loop spans 15 amino acids. CDR1 and CDR2 from the germline V gene are MNHNS and SASEGT. J was trimmed by 1 base and V by 4 bases; bases with no gene match: 2.

This chain joins TRBV18 and TRBJ2-5, with 7 nucleotides matching TRBD2. The germline V gene has CDR1 KGHSH and CDR2 LQKENI. V gave up 2 bases and J gave up 5 bases; unmatched junction bases: 5. CDR3 length: 14 residues. The CDR3 bases are TGTGCCAGCTCACCAGGACTAGTGGGGGAGACCCAGTACTTC. Translating gives CASSPGLVGETQYF.

The gene calls are TRBV5-1 and TRBJ1-1; D is unclear. Germline V gene lookup returns CDR1 SGHRS and CDR2 YFSETQ. This CDR3 has 13 residues. With 1 base removed from V and 2 bases from J, the gap between germline ends came to 6 bases. In DNA form, the CDR3 reads TGCGCCAGCAGCTTGCAATATAACACTGAAGCTTTCTTT. This sequence encodes CASSLQYNTEAFF.

This clone was observed once. V gene TRBV6-6 combines with J gene TRBJ2-1; TRBD1 matches 7 bases. V lost 7 bases, J lost 10 bases, and 4 bases stayed unmatched. The germline V gene has CDR1 MNHNY and CDR2 SVGAGI (reference sequence). The CDR3 loop spans 11 amino acids. Here the CDR3 DNA reads TGTGCCAGCAAGGGGGCAGGGGAGCAGTTCTTC. Amino acids: CASKGAGEQFF.

This clone occurred once. This sequence joins TRBV7-2 and TRBJ2-1; 10 bases are shared with TRBD2. This CDR3 has 16 residues. Per the germline V gene, CDR1 is SGHTA and CDR2 is FQGNSA. Trimming took 7 bases from V and 6 from J; bases not matched to a gene: 12. The CDR3 region is CASTPLAGVGLNEQFF. CDR3 coding DNA: TGTGCCAGCACCCCCCTAGCGGGAGTAGGGCTCAATGAGCAGTTCTTC.

The chain links TRBV10-1 to TRBJ2-3; 10 bases fit TRBD1. The V and J ends lost 4 bases and 5 bases, in that order; junction bases with no gene match: 3. CDR3 length equals 14 residues. CDR1 WNHNN and CDR2 SYGVQD come from the germline V gene (reference sequence). The CDR3 DNA reads TGCGCCAGCAGTGCGGGACAGGGGAAAGATACGCAGTATTTT. It translates to CASSAGQGKDTQYF.

This chain links TRBV25-1 with TRBJ1-2; unclear D gene. CDR1 and CDR2 (germline): MGHDK, SYGVNS. This CDR3 is built from 12 residues. Trimming removed 4 bases from V and 6 bases from J, with 9 bases in between. CDR3 sequence: CASSGSRDGYTF. The CDR3 DNA follows: TGTGCCAGCAGTGGGTCACGTGATGGCTACACCTTC.

The V call is TRBV5-1, the J call TRBJ2-1, with TRBD2 identical over 9 bases. Germline CDR1 SGHRS, CDR2 YFSETQ. Trimming took 7 bases from V and 7 from J; bases not matched to a gene: 9. The length of the CDR3 is 14 residues. The DNA for the CDR3 is TGCGCCAGCCTGGGGGCTAGCGGGAAAAATGAGCAGTTCTTC. Amino acids: CASLGASGKNEQFF.